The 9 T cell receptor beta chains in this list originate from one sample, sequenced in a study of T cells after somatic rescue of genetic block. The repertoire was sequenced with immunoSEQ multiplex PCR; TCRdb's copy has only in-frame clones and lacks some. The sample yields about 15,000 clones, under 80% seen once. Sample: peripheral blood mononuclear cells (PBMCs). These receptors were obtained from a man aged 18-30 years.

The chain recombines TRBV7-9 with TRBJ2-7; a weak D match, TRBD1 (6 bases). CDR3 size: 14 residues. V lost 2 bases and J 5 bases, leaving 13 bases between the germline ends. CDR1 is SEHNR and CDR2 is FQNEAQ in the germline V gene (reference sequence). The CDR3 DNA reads TGTGCCAGCAGCTTATCCGGCAGGGGCCACGAGCAGTACTTC. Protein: CASSLSGRGHEQYF.

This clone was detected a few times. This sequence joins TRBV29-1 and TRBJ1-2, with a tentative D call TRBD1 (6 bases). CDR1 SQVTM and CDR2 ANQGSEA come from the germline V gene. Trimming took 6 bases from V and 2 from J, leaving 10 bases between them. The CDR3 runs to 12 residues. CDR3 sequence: CSVLTGNYGYTF. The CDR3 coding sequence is TGCAGCGTGCTCACAGGGAACTATGGCTACACCTTC.

The chain's CDR3 is CASSLDFSTGELFF. The CDR3 nucleotides read TGTGCCAGCAGCTTAGACTTCAGTACCGGGGAGCTGTTTTTT. This rearrangement joins TRBV7-8 to TRBJ2-2; no clear D. The ends were cut back, 1 base at V and 5 bases at J, with 8 bases in the middle. The CDR3 spans 14 residues. Per the germline V gene, CDR1 is SGHVS and CDR2 is FQNEAQ. The whole variable domain, remainder taken from reference TRBV7-8 and TRBJ2-2, is GAGVSQSPRYKVAKRGQDVALRCDPISGHVSLFWYQQALGQGPEFLTYFQNEAQLDKSGLPSDRFFAERPEGSVSTLKIQRTQQEDSAVYLCASSLDFSTGELFFGEGSRLTVL.

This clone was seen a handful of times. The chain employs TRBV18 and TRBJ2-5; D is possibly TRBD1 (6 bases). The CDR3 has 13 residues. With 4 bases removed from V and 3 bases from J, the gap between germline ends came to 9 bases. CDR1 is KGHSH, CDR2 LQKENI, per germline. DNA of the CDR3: TGTGCCAGCTCACGAGGACAGAAAGAGACCCAGTACTTC. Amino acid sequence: CASSRGQKETQYF.

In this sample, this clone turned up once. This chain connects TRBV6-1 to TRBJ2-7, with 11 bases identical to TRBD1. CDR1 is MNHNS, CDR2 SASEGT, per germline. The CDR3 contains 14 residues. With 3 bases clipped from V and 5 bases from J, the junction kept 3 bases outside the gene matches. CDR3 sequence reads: CASSDGQGADEQYF. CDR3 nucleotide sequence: TGTGCCAGCAGTGACGGACAGGGGGCGGACGAGCAGTACTTC.

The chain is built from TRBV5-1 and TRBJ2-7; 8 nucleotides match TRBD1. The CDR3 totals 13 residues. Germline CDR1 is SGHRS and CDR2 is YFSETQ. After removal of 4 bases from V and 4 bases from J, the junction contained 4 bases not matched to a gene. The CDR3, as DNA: TGCGCCAGCAGCCCGGGACAGGTTTACGAGCAGTACTTC. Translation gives CASSPGQVYEQYF.

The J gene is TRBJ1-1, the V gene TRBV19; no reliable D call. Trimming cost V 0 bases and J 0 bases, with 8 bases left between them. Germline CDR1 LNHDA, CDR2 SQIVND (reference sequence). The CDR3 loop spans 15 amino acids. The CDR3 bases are TGTGCCAGTAGTATAGATCGGACTATGAACACTGAAGCTTTCTTT. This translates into CASSIDRTMNTEAFF.

The CDR3 nucleotides are TGTGCCATCAGTGAGGGGGCGAGGTACACTGAAGCTTTCTTT. It codes for CAISEGARYTEAFF. The rearrangement joins TRBV10-3 to TRBJ1-1; D may be TRBD1 (5 bases). Trimming removed 2 bases from V and 3 bases from J, with 10 bases in between. This CDR3 region has 14 residues. The germline gives CDR1 ENHRY, CDR2 SYGVKD.

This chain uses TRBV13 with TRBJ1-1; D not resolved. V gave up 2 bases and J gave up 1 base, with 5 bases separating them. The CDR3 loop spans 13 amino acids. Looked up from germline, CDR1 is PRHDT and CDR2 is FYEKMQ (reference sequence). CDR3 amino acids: CASSLTKNTEAFF. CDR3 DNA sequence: TGTGCCAGCAGCTTAACCAAGAACACTGAAGCTTTCTTT.